A selection of T cell receptor beta chains follows, all from one sample in a study of hypomethylating agent response in myelodysplastic syndrome. Clones were read by immunoSEQ multiplex PCR, and TCRdb kept only the in-frame ones, dropping some. The data hold 2,500 to 3,500 clones, with 65% to 90% observed a single time. The specimen was bone marrow, collected before or after starting hypomethylating agent treatment for myelodysplastic syndrome (not recorded which). These receptors originate from a human donor with myelodysplastic syndrome. Each CDR3 is given with its conserved first and last residue. A D gene is named only where the DNA matches it firmly. Not all rows give a size; the values are once, few, many and, for expanded clones, a class.

v_call: TRBV5-6
j_call: TRBJ2-7
cdr3_length: 15
d_call: NA
clone_size: NA
cdr3_aa: CASSLGELSSYEQYF
cdr3_nt: TGTGCCAGCAGCTTGGGGGAGTTATCCTCCTACGAGCAGTACTTC

v_call: TRBV6-1
j_call: TRBJ1-4
cdr3_length: 12
d_call: NA
clone_size: NA
cdr3_aa: CASMGSNEKLFF
cdr3_nt: TGTGCCAGCATGGGAAGTAATGAAAAACTGTTTTTT

v_call: TRBV10-1
j_call: TRBJ1-1
cdr3_length: 13
d_call: NA
clone_size: NA
cdr3_aa: CASRLQLDTEAFF
cdr3_nt: TGCGCCAGCAGACTACAACTGGACACTGAAGCTTTCTTT

v_call: TRBV18
j_call: TRBJ2-7
cdr3_length: 14
d_call: NA
clone_size: once
cdr3_aa: CASSPWAVGYEQYF
cdr3_nt: TGTGCCAGCTCACCCTGGGCGGTTGGGTACGAGCAGTACTTC

v_call: TRBV9
j_call: TRBJ2-3
cdr3_length: 13
d_call: NA
clone_size: NA
cdr3_aa: CASSWRGGDTQYF
cdr3_nt: TGTGCCAGCTCGTGGAGGGGGGGAGATACGCAGTATTTT

v_call: TRBV5-1
j_call: TRBJ2-1
cdr3_length: 15
d_call: NA
clone_size: NA
cdr3_aa: CASSLSEWSHGEQFF
cdr3_nt: TGCGCCAGCAGCTTAAGTGAATGGTCCCACGGCGAGCAGTTCTTC

v_call: TRBV18
j_call: TRBJ1-3
cdr3_length: 14
d_call: NA
clone_size: NA
cdr3_aa: CASSPSAAGNTIYF
cdr3_nt: TGTGCCAGCTCACCATCAGCCGCGGGAAACACCATATATTTT

v_call: TRBV6-1
j_call: TRBJ2-7
cdr3_length: 12
d_call: NA
clone_size: once
cdr3_aa: CASSEGLYEQYF
cdr3_nt: TGTGCCAGCAGTGAGGGCCTCTACGAGCAGTACTTC

v_call: TRBV19
j_call: TRBJ1-6
cdr3_length: 14
d_call: NA
clone_size: few
cdr3_aa: CASAPGPYNSPLHF
cdr3_nt: TGTGCCAGTGCACCGGGCCCCTATAATTCACCCCTCCACTTT

v_call: TRBV7-2
j_call: TRBJ2-2
cdr3_length: 15
d_call: NA
clone_size: NA
cdr3_aa: CASSPPGIKTGELFF
cdr3_nt: TGTGCCAGCAGCCCCCCCGGAATAAAGACCGGGGAGCTGTTTTTT

v_call: TRBV9
j_call: TRBJ1-1
cdr3_length: 13
d_call: NA
clone_size: NA
cdr3_aa: CASSVGVSPEAFF
cdr3_nt: TGTGCCAGCAGCGTAGGGGTGAGCCCTGAAGCTTTCTTT

v_call: TRBV10-2
j_call: TRBJ2-3
cdr3_length: 15
d_call: NA
clone_size: NA
cdr3_aa: CASSEQKSSTDTQYF
cdr3_nt: TGCGCCAGCAGTGAGCAGAAGTCTAGCACAGATACGCAGTATTTT

v_call: TRBV7-9
j_call: TRBJ1-2
cdr3_length: 13
d_call: NA
clone_size: NA
cdr3_aa: CASSLGLLDGYTF
cdr3_nt: TGTGCCAGCAGCTTAGGGCTTCTTGATGGCTACACCTTC

v_call: TRBV20-1
j_call: TRBJ2-5
cdr3_length: 11
d_call: TRBD2
clone_size: NA
cdr3_aa: CSAWGGETQYF
cdr3_nt: TGCAGTGCCTGGGGGGGTGAGACCCAGTACTTC

v_call: TRBV27
j_call: TRBJ1-5
cdr3_length: 19
d_call: NA
clone_size: few
cdr3_aa: CASSHLGPLQGRGDQPQHF
cdr3_nt: TGTGCCAGCAGTCACTTAGGGCCCCTCCAGGGGCGCGGCGATCAGCCCCAGCATTTT

v_call: TRBV5-1
j_call: TRBJ2-1
cdr3_length: 14
d_call: NA
clone_size: NA
cdr3_aa: CASSFSSSYNEQFF
cdr3_nt: TGCGCCAGCAGCTTCAGTTCCTCGTACAATGAGCAGTTCTTC

v_call: TRBV4-3
j_call: TRBJ1-2
cdr3_length: 15
d_call: NA
clone_size: NA
cdr3_aa: CASSQEWGEGGGYTF
cdr3_nt: TGCGCCAGCAGCCAAGAGTGGGGGGAAGGAGGGGGCTACACCTTC

v_call: TRBV9
j_call: TRBJ2-1
cdr3_length: 12
d_call: NA
clone_size: NA
cdr3_aa: CASSVRNNEQFF
cdr3_nt: TGTGCCAGCAGCGTACGGAACAATGAGCAGTTCTTC

v_call: TRBV28
j_call: TRBJ1-4
cdr3_length: 14
d_call: TRBD1
clone_size: NA
cdr3_aa: CASSRTGGGEKLFF
cdr3_nt: TGTGCCAGCAGCCGTACAGGGGGCGGTGAAAAACTGTTTTTT

v_call: TRBV2
j_call: TRBJ1-1
cdr3_length: 13
d_call: NA
clone_size: once
cdr3_aa: CASSLTQDTEAFF
cdr3_nt: TGTGCCAGCAGTCTGACCCAAGACACTGAAGCTTTCTTT

v_call: TRBV7-9
j_call: TRBJ2-2
cdr3_length: 14
d_call: NA
clone_size: few
cdr3_aa: CASTQTRHTGELFF
cdr3_nt: TGTGCCAGCACCCAGACACGACACACCGGGGAGCTGTTTTTT

v_call: TRBV4-3
j_call: TRBJ2-7
cdr3_length: 13
d_call: NA
clone_size: NA
cdr3_aa: CASSQDHLSRQYF
cdr3_nt: TGCGCCAGCAGCCAAGATCACCTCTCGAGGCAGTACTTC